These 15 T cell receptor beta chains were sequenced from one sample in a study of shared clonotypes between healthy human individuals. The table came from immunoSEQ multiplex PCR; TCRdb's copy has only in-frame clones and leaves some out. This table has about 2.4 million clones, approximately 94% appearing once. The sequenced sample was naive CD4+ T cells from PBMCs. The subset was: CD45RA+ positively selected. These TCRs come from a man between 18 and 29 years old in good health. Some clones in this sample may be carry-over from other donors' samples.

The V and J genes are TRBV5-8 and TRBJ2-3; D perhaps matches TRBD1 (5 bases). Germline V gives CDR1 SGHTS, CDR2 YDEGEE. The CDR3 length is 15 residues. V was pared by 3 bases and J by 5 bases, with 16 bases between. The CDR3 loop reads CASSSRQKAKDTQYF. CDR3 coding DNA: TGTGCCAGCAGCTCTCGACAGAAAGCAAAAGATACGCAGTATTTT.

This chain joins TRBV29-1 and TRBJ2-1; 9 bases fit TRBD1. CDR1 is SQVTM, CDR2 ANQGSEA, per germline. The CDR3 totals 13 residues. V lost 7 bases, J lost 3 bases, and 4 bases stayed unmatched. The CDR3 loop reads CSAGQGSYNEQFF. The CDR3 coding sequence is TGCAGCGCCGGACAGGGGAGCTACAATGAGCAGTTCTTC.

The rearrangement links TRBV7-6 to TRBJ2-7, with D hard to call. CDR3 length equals 16 residues. Trimming took off 1 base at V and 6 bases at J, with 19 bases between the two ends. Looked up from germline, CDR1 is SGHVS and CDR2 is FNYEAQ. For the CDR3, the DNA is TGTGCCAGCAGCTTAGTGGGTAGCACCACCCCGCGCGAGCAGTACTTC. Translated: CASSLVGSTTPREQYF.

The gene calls are TRBV7-9 and TRBJ2-1; D is unresolved. This CDR3 is built from 14 residues. Trimming shortened V by 3 bases and J by 2 bases, and 8 bases separated the two germline ends. Germline lookup yields CDR1 SEHNR and CDR2 FQNEAQ (reference sequence). CDR3 amino acids: CASSFLPTYNEQFF. The CDR3 DNA reads as TGTGCCAGCAGCTTCCTTCCGACCTACAATGAGCAGTTCTTC.

The chain has TRBV2 and TRBJ2-7, with TRBD1 as a possible D gene (5 bases). V lost 5 bases to trimming and J lost 2 bases, with 13 bases between them. Germline V gives CDR1 SNHLY, CDR2 FYNNEI. CDR3 size: 14 residues. The CDR3 reads CASSRLKGPYEQYF. CDR3 sequence (DNA): TGTGCCAGCAGTCGCCTAAAGGGGCCCTACGAGCAGTACTTC.

The chain recombines TRBV28 with TRBJ2-7, with D unresolved. Germline values: CDR1 MDHEN, CDR2 SYDVKM. This CDR3 is built from 14 residues. V shed 6 bases and J shed 5 bases, with 17 bases lying between them. The CDR3 protein is CASSIPGRAHEQYF. CDR3 nucleotide sequence: TGTGCCAGCAGCATCCCAGGACGGGCCCACGAGCAGTACTTC.

This sequence joins TRBV5-1 and TRBJ1-1, with D possibly being TRBD1 (6 bases). This CDR3 is 16 amino acids long. CDR1 SGHRS and CDR2 YFSETQ come from the germline V gene. The ends were cut back, 2 bases at V and 1 base at J, with 15 bases in the middle. The CDR3 spells CASSFLLQGSNTEAFF. The CDR3 nucleotides read TGCGCCAGCAGCTTTCTCCTACAGGGCTCGAACACTGAAGCTTTCTTT.

CDR3 protein: CASSLTWGQIYNSPLHF. Here the CDR3 DNA reads TGTGCCAGCAGCTTAACCTGGGGACAGATCTATAATTCACCCCTCCACTTT. This chain joins TRBV11-3 and TRBJ1-6; TRBD1 agrees at 7 bases. V was pared by 2 bases and J by 3 bases, with 7 bases of the junction left unmatched. The CDR3 consists of 17 residues. Per the germline V gene, CDR1 is SGHNT and CDR2 is YENEEA.

Note on this clone: Within the sample, other DNA sequences also encode this same CDR3. This chain joins TRBV11-2 and TRBJ1-2, with a possible D match to TRBD1 (5 bases). Germline V lookup: CDR1 SGHAT, CDR2 FQNNGV. V gave up 3 bases and J gave up 4 bases, with 6 bases separating them. The CDR3 has 12 amino acids. In nucleotides, the CDR3 is TGTGCCAGCAGCTTCCAGGGCTATGGCTACACCTTC. This sequence encodes CASSFQGYGYTF.

The J gene is TRBJ2-3, the V gene TRBV9, with 10 bases matching TRBD2. CDR3 length: 18 amino acids. Losses at the gene ends were 3 bases for V and 0 bases for J; bases not matched to a gene: 10. Germline V lookup: CDR1 SGDLS, CDR2 YYNGEE. CDR3 region: CASSATSGTHYSTDTQYF. The CDR3 region has the DNA TGTGCCAGCAGCGCTACTAGCGGGACACACTATAGCACAGATACGCAGTATTTT.

J is TRBJ2-5 and V is TRBV7-9; TRBD2 might be the D (6 bases). The CDR3 is 14 amino acids. Germline-derived CDR1 and CDR2 are SEHNR and FQNEAQ (reference sequence). V shed 5 bases and J shed 1 base, with 11 bases lying between them. This CDR3 reads CASSPGLPQETQYF. The CDR3 DNA is TGTGCCAGCAGCCCGGGACTTCCCCAAGAGACCCAGTACTTC.

The chain has TRBV14 and TRBJ2-5, with D uncertain. CDR1 is SGHDN and CDR2 is FVKESK in the germline V gene. This CDR3 spans 15 amino acids. Trimming stripped 2 bases from V and 5 bases from J, with 15 bases between. CDR3 protein: CASSQLGPRGETQYF. CDR3 coding DNA: TGTGCCAGCAGCCAACTAGGACCTCGTGGGGAGACCCAGTACTTC.

The chain uses TRBV5-1 and TRBJ2-1, with D tentatively TRBD1 or TRBD2 (5 bases each). The V gene lost 0 bases and the J gene lost 8 bases, with 15 bases spanning the gap. The CDR3 extends over 15 amino acids. CDR1 and CDR2 (germline): SGHRS, YFSETQ. The CDR3 protein is CASSLEVFRGDEQFF. The CDR3, as DNA: TGCGCCAGCAGCTTGGAGGTGTTCCGGGGCGATGAGCAGTTCTTC.

This chain joins TRBV28 and TRBJ2-7; maybe TRBD2 (5 bases). The CDR3 has 15 residues. CDR1 is MDHEN, CDR2 SYDVKM, per germline. The V end was cut by 2 bases, the J end by 4 bases, with 15 bases between. CDR3 amino acids: CASSLKGAPFYEQYF. In DNA form, the CDR3 reads TGTGCCAGCAGTTTAAAGGGAGCCCCCTTTTACGAGCAGTACTTC. Supplemented by reference TRBV28 and TRBJ2-7, the full variable domain reads DVKVTQSSRYLVKRTGEKVFLECVQDMDHENMFWYRQDPGLGLRLIYFSYDVKMKEKGDIPEGYSVSREKKERFSLILESASTNQTSMYLCASSLKGAPFYEQYFGPGTRLTVT.

The chain couples TRBV7-3 to TRBJ2-4; TRBD2 aligns across 7 bases. This CDR3 comprises 17 residues. The V gene's germline CDR1 is SGHTA and CDR2 FQGTGA. The V segment lost 3 bases and the J segment 1 base; nucleotides outside the gene matches: 9. The chain's CDR3 is CASSFRGTSEAKNIQYF. The CDR3 DNA reads as TGTGCCAGCAGCTTTCGAGGCACTAGCGAGGCCAAAAACATTCAGTACTTC.